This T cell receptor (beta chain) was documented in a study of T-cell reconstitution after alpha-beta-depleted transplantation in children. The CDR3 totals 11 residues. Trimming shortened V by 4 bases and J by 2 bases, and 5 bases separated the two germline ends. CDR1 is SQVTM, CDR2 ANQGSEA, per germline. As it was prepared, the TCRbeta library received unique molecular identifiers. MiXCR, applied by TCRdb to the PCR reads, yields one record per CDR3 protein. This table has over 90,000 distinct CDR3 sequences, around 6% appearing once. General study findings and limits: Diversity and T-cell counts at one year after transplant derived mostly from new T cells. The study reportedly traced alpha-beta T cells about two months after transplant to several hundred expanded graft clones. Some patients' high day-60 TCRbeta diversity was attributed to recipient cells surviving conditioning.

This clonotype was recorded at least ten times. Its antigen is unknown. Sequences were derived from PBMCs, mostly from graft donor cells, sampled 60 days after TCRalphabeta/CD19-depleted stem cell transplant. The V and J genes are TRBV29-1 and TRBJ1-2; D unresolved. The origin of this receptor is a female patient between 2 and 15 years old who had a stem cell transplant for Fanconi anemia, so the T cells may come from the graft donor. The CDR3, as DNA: TGCAGCGTTGCGGCCAACTATGGCTACACCTTC. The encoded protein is CSVAANYGYTF.